Listed here are 23 T cell receptor beta chains from one sample, sequenced in a study of T cells after posttransplantation cyclophosphamide. TCRdb keeps only in-frame clones here, not all; method: immunoSEQ multiplex PCR. The profile covers under 7,000 clones, none occurring a single time. Cyclophosphamide on days +3 and +4 followed busulfan-fludarabine conditioning and a marrow graft. The sample was PBMCs, taken after an allogeneic stem cell transplant with post-transplant cyclophosphamide. These receptors were collected from a male patient aged 25-45 years who received an allogeneic stem cell transplant from an unrelated donor, was CMV-positive, and had acute and chronic GVHD. Some T cells may be transferred from the graft donor.

This clone was picked up many times. The chain couples TRBV25-1 to TRBJ2-7; 8 bases fit TRBD1. Trimming at V came to 3 bases and at J to 0 bases, leaving 4 bases not matched to a gene. Germline assignment: CDR1 MGHDK and CDR2 SYGVNS. The CDR3 is 15 residues long. The CDR3 reads CASSDTGTGSYEQYF. The CDR3 DNA reads as TGTGCCAGCAGTGACACCGGGACAGGCTCCTACGAGCAGTACTTC.

This clone was counted at least ten times. The rearrangement joins TRBV5-1 to TRBJ2-3; D is undetermined. The CDR3 totals 14 residues. The V gene's germline CDR1 is SGHRS and CDR2 YFSETQ. Trimming shortened V by 0 bases and J by 4 bases, and 9 bases separated the two germline ends. The CDR3 is CASSLDTVADTQYF. The CDR3 nucleotides read TGCGCCAGCAGCTTGGATACAGTGGCAGATACGCAGTATTTT. Supplemented by reference TRBV5-1 and TRBJ2-3, the full variable domain reads KAGVTQTPRYLIKTRGQQVTLSCSPISGHRSVSWYQQTPGQGLQFLFEYFSETQRNKGNFPGRFSGRQFSNSRSEMNVSTLELGDSALYLCASSLDTVADTQYFGPGTRLTVL.

The sample holds many counts of this clone. The J gene is TRBJ2-3, the V gene TRBV7-3; 10 bases match TRBD1. Trimming removed 5 bases from V and 0 bases from J; junction bases left unmatched: 2. Looked up from germline, CDR1 is SGHTA and CDR2 is FQGTGA. There are 15 residues in the CDR3. CDR3 DNA sequence: TGTGCCAGCAGCGCGGGACAGGGGAGCACAGATACGCAGTATTTT. It is translated as CASSAGQGSTDTQYF.

This chain uses TRBV4-3 with TRBJ1-6; a possible D gene is TRBD1 (6 bases). The germline CDR1 and CDR2 sequences are LGHNA and YSLEER. V was clipped by 4 bases and J by 9 bases, with 19 bases between them. The CDR3 runs to 16 residues. CDR3 in amino acids: CASSRAPGDGGSPLHF. CDR3 DNA: TGCGCCAGCAGCCGGGCGCCAGGGGATGGTGGTTCACCCCTCCACTTT.

Only a few counts were recorded for this clone. Given a far larger clone just one base away, this is likely a sequencing read error. The conserved phenylalanine or tryptophan normally closing the CDR3 is absent here, so this likely arose from a read error. The chain couples TRBV29-1 to TRBJ1-1; D is possibly TRBD1 (5 bases). CDR1 and CDR2 from the germline V gene are SQVTM and ANQGSEA. The germline V and J ends were trimmed by 2 bases and 8 bases, with 9 bases remaining between them. There are 11 residues in the CDR3. The DNA of the CDR3 is TGCAGCGTTGAAAGAAACAGGGAAGCTTTCTTA. It yields the protein CSVERNREAFL.

Turning to this clone: This may come from a read error, since a much larger clone is one base off. Other DNA sequences in this specimen translate into the identical CDR3. V gene TRBV5-5 combines with J gene TRBJ2-5; D might be TRBD2 (6 bases). The V gene's germline CDR1 is SGHKS and CDR2 YYEKEE (reference sequence). The CDR3 is 14 amino acids. The chain's CDR3 is CASSLVGGQETQYF. The CDR3 DNA reads as TGCGCCAGCAGCTTGGTGGGGGGCCAAGAGACCCAGTACTTC.

This clone was seen at least ten times. The J gene is TRBJ2-7, the V gene TRBV29-1, with a possible D match to TRBD1 (6 bases). Trimming cost V 5 bases and J 5 bases, with 13 bases left between them. The CDR3 is 12 residues long. Germline CDR1 SQVTM, CDR2 ANQGSEA. Here the CDR3 DNA reads TGCAGCGTTTTCAGGGGCGAGGACGAGCAGTACTTC. This encodes CSVFRGEDEQYF.

This clone was found many times. The CDR3, as DNA: TGCGCCAGCAGCCTCCGACAGGGAGGAGATACGCAGTATTTT. It specifies CASSLRQGGDTQYF. The V gene is TRBV4-1, the J gene TRBJ2-3; possibly TRBD1 for D (7 bases). In germline, CDR1 is MGHRA, CDR2 YSYEKL. The CDR3 contains 14 residues. Trimming left V 4 bases short and J 5 bases short, with 13 bases between.

This clone was seen many times. This sequence joins TRBV2 and TRBJ2-7; tentatively, D is TRBD1 (5 bases). This CDR3 comprises 14 residues. Looked up from germline, CDR1 is SNHLY and CDR2 is FYNNEI. The V gene lost 5 bases and the J gene lost 3 bases, with 14 bases spanning the gap. As DNA, the CDR3 is TGTGCCAGCAGTCTTCAGGGTTCTCGCTACGAGCAGTACTTC. Its protein product is CASSLQGSRYEQYF.

This clone was recorded at least ten times. The chain has TRBV6-4 and TRBJ2-2, with 8 nucleotides matching TRBD2. Losses at the gene ends were 7 bases for V and 4 bases for J; bases not matched to a gene: 5. Germline lookup yields CDR1 MRHNA and CDR2 SNTAGT. There are 14 residues in the CDR3. The CDR3 region has the DNA TGTGCCAGCAAGTCTCTAGCGGGCACCGGGGAGCTGTTTTTT. Translating gives CASKSLAGTGELFF.

This clone was observed many times. This chain links TRBV4-3 with TRBJ1-2; D is uncertain. The CDR3 totals 15 residues. V lost 0 bases to trimming and J lost 2 bases, with 10 bases between them. Germline V gene data show CDR1 as LGHNA and CDR2 as YSLEER. CDR3 amino acids: CASSQDTVENYGYTF. CDR3 nucleotides: TGCGCCAGCAGCCAAGATACAGTAGAGAACTATGGCTACACCTTC.

This clone showed up many times. The V and J genes are TRBV19 and TRBJ1-1; D gene ambiguous. Trimming removed 3 bases from V and 6 bases from J, with 11 bases in between. CDR1 is LNHDA and CDR2 is SQIVND in the germline V gene (reference sequence). The CDR3 length is 13 residues. The CDR3, as DNA: TGTGCCAGTAGTATCGGGAGGGTATCTGAAGCTTTCTTT. This gives the protein CASSIGRVSEAFF.

The sample holds many counts of this clone. The junction shows a germline mismatch at one end, possibly a read error. The chain employs TRBV7-7 and TRBJ2-2; D not certain. The CDR3 has 16 residues. The V gene's germline CDR1 is SSHAT and CDR2 FNYEAQ (reference sequence). CDR3 sequence reads: CASSLDFTMNTGELFF. CDR3 nucleotide sequence: TGTGCTAGCAGCTTAGACTTCACTATGAACACCGGGGAGCTGTTTTTT.

This clone is medium-sized (0.01 to 0.1%) within its sample. The gene calls are TRBV5-1 and TRBJ2-3, with TRBD2 matching 9 bases. This CDR3 has 18 amino acids. Looked up from germline, CDR1 is SGHRS and CDR2 is YFSETQ. After removal of 4 bases from V and 3 bases from J, the junction contained 15 bases not matched to a gene. CDR3: CASSPTPLSGGSTDTQYF. CDR3 in DNA: TGCGCCAGCAGCCCTACCCCGCTGAGCGGGGGGAGTACAGATACGCAGTATTTT.

This clone was recorded at least ten times. The CDR3 region has the DNA TGTGCCAGCAGCTCCACTAGCGGGGGGGCCGGCGGGGAGCTGTTTTTT. This sequence encodes CASSSTSGGAGGELFF. This chain uses TRBV7-2 with TRBJ2-2; 13 positions agree with TRBD2. CDR1 and CDR2 from the germline V gene are SGHTA and FQGNSA. The trim removed 4 bases at V and 7 bases at J, leaving 6 bases unmatched. The CDR3 loop spans 16 amino acids.

The chain employs TRBV7-8 and TRBJ2-2, with 7 bases identical to TRBD1. After removal of 7 bases from V and 6 bases from J, the junction contained 14 bases not matched to a gene. Germline CDR1 SGHVS, CDR2 FQNEAQ. The CDR3 is 16 amino acids. CDR3 DNA: TGTGCCAGCACCTATTTAGGGGGCGAAGGGGCCGGGGAGCTGTTTTTT. It is translated as CASTYLGGEGAGELFF.

This clone was seen ten or more times. This chain joins TRBV30 and TRBJ1-4, with D uncertain. The CDR3 runs to 14 residues. Trimming cost V 0 bases and J 4 bases, with 9 bases left between them. Germline CDR1 is GTSNPN and CDR2 is SVGIG (reference sequence). The CDR3 coding sequence is TGTGCCTGGAGTGTTGGGCAGTTTAATGAAAAACTGTTTTTT. Protein: CAWSVGQFNEKLFF. Full variable domain (missing parts from reference TRBV30 and TRBJ1-4): SQTIHQWPATLVQPVGSPLSLECTVEGTSNPNLYWYRQAAGRGLQLLFYSVGIGQISSEVPQNLSASRPQDRQFILSSKKLLLSDSGFYLCAWSVGQFNEKLFFGSGTQLSVL.

The rearrangement uses TRBV18 and TRBJ1-6; TRBD1 might be the D (6 bases). Trimming took 2 bases from V and 7 from J, leaving 9 bases between them. The CDR3 is made up of 14 amino acids. Germline CDR1 is KGHSH and CDR2 is LQKENI. CDR3 coding DNA: TGTGCCAGCTCACCAGGACAGATCAATTCACCCCTCCACTTT. This gives the protein CASSPGQINSPLHF.

Note on this clone: A single base is all that separates this from a far larger clone, so a read error is likely. The chain's CDR3 is CASSLGPGPGDLPLHF. The CDR3, as DNA: TGTGCCAGCAGCTTGGGCCCCGGGCCAGGGGACCTGCCCCTCCACTTT. The rearrangement links TRBV5-6 to TRBJ1-6; weak D call: TRBD1 (6 bases). In germline, CDR1 is SGHDT, CDR2 YYEEEE. Trimming pared 0 bases from V and 13 bases from J, leaving 20 bases between. CDR3 length equals 16 residues.

By share of the sample, this clone is medium-sized. This sequence joins TRBV7-6 and TRBJ1-1; D uncertain. Germline CDR1 and CDR2: SGHVS and FNYEAQ. The ends were cut back, 2 bases at V and 1 base at J, with 8 bases in the middle. The CDR3 is 14 residues long. CDR3 region: CASSLNGENTEAFF. CDR3 bases: TGTGCCAGCAGCTTAAACGGAGAGAACACTGAAGCTTTCTTT.

The V gene is TRBV27, the J gene TRBJ1-5; the D gene is possibly TRBD1 (6 bases). The ends were cut back, 6 bases at V and 0 bases at J, with 18 bases in the middle. CDR3 length: 17 residues. Germline CDR1 reads MNHEY; CDR2 reads SMNVEV (reference sequence). The CDR3 DNA is TGTGCCAGCAGCCCGGAGGGGGGGAGTTATAGCAATCAGCCCCAGCATTTT. Amino acid sequence: CASSPEGGSYSNQPQHF.

The chain couples TRBV7-2 to TRBJ1-1, with D maybe TRBD1 (5 bases). Germline loops: CDR1 SGHTA, CDR2 FQGNSA. The CDR3 totals 14 residues. Between the trimmed V and J ends, which lost 4 bases and 5 bases, there was a span of 14 bases. DNA for the CDR3: TGTGCCAGCAGCTATAAGATCAGGGATACTGAAGCTTTCTTT. Encoded protein: CASSYKIRDTEAFF.

The table lists this clone with many counts. V usage is TRBV5-1 and J usage is TRBJ2-7; TRBD2 agrees at 14 bases. The CDR3 is 15 amino acids. With 3 bases clipped from V and 4 bases from J, the junction kept 3 bases outside the gene matches. CDR1 and CDR2 (germline): SGHRS, YFSETQ. CDR3: CASSYGTSGGYEQYF. The CDR3 coding sequence is TGCGCCAGCAGCTACGGGACTAGCGGGGGTTACGAGCAGTACTTC.